A selection of T cell receptor beta chains follows, all from one sample in a study of shared clonotypes between healthy human individuals. Clones were sequenced by immunoSEQ multiplex PCR, and TCRdb holds only the in-frame ones, with some missing. The sample holds roughly 1 million clones, about 80% seen once. The specimen sequenced was memory CD4+ T cells from PBMCs. The receptors come from a young man in good health. Some clones in this sample may be carry-over from other donors' samples. CDR3s include the opening cysteine and the closing phenylalanine or tryptophan. The D gene is left open where the match is weak. Clone size, where shown, is once, few, many, or a class for clones that have expanded.

>TRBJ2-7|TRBV7-9|.|.
CASSLLNRSYFPYEQYF
TGTGCCAGCAGCTTATTGAACAGGAGCTACTTTCCCTACGAGCAGTACTTC
>TRBJ2-1|TRBV6-5|.|.
CASSYLLASYNEQFF
TGTGCCAGCAGTTATCTTCTAGCGTCCTACAATGAGCAGTTCTTC
>TRBJ1-1|TRBV16|.|.
CASSAGRATEAFF
TGTGCCAGCAGCGCTGGGAGGGCCACTGAAGCTTTCTTT
>TRBJ1-3|TRBV5-1|.|.
CASSSNFGAPGNTIYF
TGCGCCAGCAGCTCAAACTTTGGGGCGCCGGGAAACACCATATATTTT
>TRBJ2-3|TRBV5-1|.|.
CASSLVGPGDTQYF
.
>TRBJ2-1|TRBV29-1|.|.
CSVVEDSYNEQFF
TGCAGCGTTGTTGAAGACTCCTACAATGAGCAGTTCTTC
>TRBJ1-5|TRBV30|once|.
CAWSHRSWGGEGYSNQPQHF
TGTGCCTGGAGCCACAGGTCGTGGGGGGGGGAAGGTTATAGCAATCAGCCCCAGCATTTT
>TRBJ2-3|TRBV5-1|few|.
CASSDSRGWNTQYF
TGCGCCAGCAGCGATTCTAGGGGGTGGAATACGCAGTATTTT
>TRBJ2-1|TRBV6-4|.|.
CASSEAFYNEQFF
TGTGCCAGCAGTGAAGCTTTCTACAATGAGCAGTTCTTC
>TRBJ1-5|TRBV25-1|.|.
CASSESSTGGNQPQHF
TGTGCCAGCAGTGAATCCTCCACGGGGGGCAATCAGCCCCAGCATTTT